Presented here are 8 T cell receptor beta chains from one specimen sequenced in a study of tumor and adjacent non-tumor tissue in lung cancer. The template was RNA from unsorted bulk tissue. Three rounds of nested PCR, following a modified ARM-PCR protocol, produced the TCRbeta library. TCRdb analysed the multiplex PCR reads with MiXCR anew, one entry per CDR3 protein. The sample has roughly 81,000 distinct CDR3 sequences; nearly 70% are singletons. Sample: lung tumor tissue. These receptors originate from a woman in her 70s with non-small cell lung cancer.

In regard to this clonotype: Relative to the germline gene, one junction end is altered; a read error may explain this. The V gene is TRBV12-3 or TRBV12-4, the J gene TRBJ2-7; 8 nucleotides line up with TRBD2. This CDR3 region has 15 residues. DNA of the CDR3: TGTGTCAGCAGCCGGGGGCCAGCGGGAGACTACGAGCAGTACTTC. The encoded protein is CVSSRGPAGDYEQYF.

The CDR3 is CASSLLAVNNEQFF. The CDR3 DNA follows: TGTGCCAGCAGCTTACTAGCGGTCAACAATGAGCAGTTCTTC. V gene TRBV7-2 combines with J gene TRBJ2-1; TRBD2 matches at 7 bases. Germline CDR1 and CDR2: SGHTA and FQGNSA. Germline trimming cut 2 bases from V and 5 bases from J; bases unmatched to any gene: 3. The CDR3 length is 14 residues.

J is TRBJ2-7 and V is TRBV29-1; 7 bases map to TRBD1. Unmatched junction bases numbered 11, after V lost 5 bases and J lost 10 bases. The CDR3 contains 12 residues. Germline loops: CDR1 SQVTM, CDR2 ANQGSEA. CDR3 region: CSVQAGGLYQYF. CDR3 sequence (DNA): TGCAGCGTTCAGGCAGGGGGTCTCTATCAGTACTTC.

This clonotype was seen a few times. The V gene is TRBV10-2, the J gene TRBJ1-5, with 9 nucleotides matching TRBD1. The DNA matches TRBJ2-3 better at its end, which makes the J call doubtful. This CDR3 contains 15 residues. Germline V gene lookup returns CDR1 WSHSY and CDR2 SAAADI. In DNA form, the CDR3 reads TGCGCCAGCAGTGATGGGGGGACAGGGTATCAGCCCCAGTATTTT. Translated: CASSDGGTGYQPQYF.

With regard to this clonotype: The germline gene is not matched at one end of the junction; a read error may be the cause. The rearrangement links TRBV29-1 to TRBJ2-5; D perhaps matches TRBD1 (6 bases). Germline-derived CDR1 and CDR2 are SQVTM and ANQGSEA. This CDR3 has 12 amino acids. CDR3 region: CTTRVGQEIQYF. CDR3 nucleotides: TGCACCACAAGAGTGGGACAAGAGATCCAGTACTTC.

As to this clonotype: The missing conserved phenylalanine or tryptophan at the end of this CDR3 makes a read error likely. This chain connects TRBV29-1 to TRBJ2-1; D is possibly TRBD1 (5 bases). This CDR3 is 13 amino acids long. With 5 bases removed from V and 3 bases from J, the gap between germline ends came to 11 bases. From germline, CDR1 is SQVTM and CDR2 ANQGSEA. CDR3 nucleotide sequence: TGCAGCGTTCATGACAGAAACTACAATGAGCAGTTCTTA. Protein product: CSVHDRNYNEQFL.

In regard to this clonotype: The junction departs from germline at one end; a sequencing error may be responsible. This chain links TRBV10-3 with TRBJ1-2; no definite D call. The CDR3 contains 14 residues. CDR1 is ENHRY and CDR2 is SYGVKD in the germline V gene. CDR3: CAISESVVLGGYTF. The DNA of the CDR3 is TGTGCCATCAGTGAGTCTGTTGTTCTAGGCGGCTACACGTTC.

The chain uses TRBV29-1 and TRBJ2-2; the match to TRBD2 covers 10 bases. The CDR3 runs 14 residues. Germline-derived CDR1 and CDR2 are SQVTM and ANQGSEA. Trimming at V came to 4 bases and at J to 9 bases, leaving 8 bases not matched to a gene. CDR3: CSVASSGGAWELFF. The CDR3 DNA reads as TGCAGCGTTGCTTCTAGCGGGGGTGCCTGGGAGCTGTTTTTT.